The rows below give T cell receptor beta chains drawn from one sample of a study of technical replicates of blood from a handful of donors. Data came from immunoSEQ multiplex PCR; TCRdb stores just in-frame clones and leaves some out. This table holds 60,000 or so clones, more than 95% found once. Sequencing input: T cells isolated from PBMCs. These receptors were collected from a human donor in good health. Both conserved end residues are part of each CDR3. Each record gives: J gene, V gene, clone size, D gene, CDR3 DNA, CDR3 protein. D genes are given only for firm matches. Some rows have no size entry. The others give once, few or many, or a class for an expanded clone.

>TRBJ2-1|TRBV5-1|-|TRBD1
TGCGCCAGCATACCTGACAGGGCGGGTGCTAATGAGCAGTTCTTC
CASIPDRAGANEQFF
>TRBJ2-7|TRBV2|-|TRBD2
TGTGCCAGCAGTGGAAGGACTAGCGGGATCGGCTACGAGCAGTACTTC
CASSGRTSGIGYEQYF
>TRBJ2-7|TRBV11-2|-|-
TGTGCCAGCAGCTTAGCCGTGGCGGGCGAGCAGTACTTC
CASSLAVAGEQYF
>TRBJ1-1|TRBV7-8|-|-
TGTGCCAGCAGCGAAGTCTCAGGAGCTTTCTTT
CASSEVSGAFF
>TRBJ2-7|TRBV4-1|-|-
TGCGCCAGCAGCCATGGTCCTAGTGGGTCCTTCGAGCAGTACTTC
CASSHGPSGSFEQYF
>TRBJ2-7|TRBV25-1|-|-
TGTGCCAGCAGTGGGTTAGTTATCTCATACGAGCAGTACTTC
CASSGLVISYEQYF
>TRBJ2-2|TRBV11-3|-|-
TGTGCCAGCAGCTCTTTAGAAAAAAGGCCTAGGCGGGCCGGGGAGCTGTTTTTT
CASSSLEKRPRRAGELFF
>TRBJ2-2|TRBV2|-|-
TGTGCCAGCAGTGAAGCCGGGGGTGGCACCGGGGAGCTGTTTTTT
CASSEAGGGTGELFF
>TRBJ2-3|TRBV7-9|-|TRBD1
TGTGCCAGCAGCCGACCACGACAGGGGATTAGCACAGATACGCAGTATTTT
CASSRPRQGISTDTQYF
>TRBJ2-1|TRBV7-9|-|TRBD1
TGTGCCAGCAGCCAGGACAGGGACAATGAGCAGTTCTTC
CASSQDRDNEQFF
>TRBJ1-1|TRBV6-1|-|-
TGTGCCAGCAGTGACACAGGGTGGGAGGCTTTCTTT
CASSDTGWEAFF
>TRBJ1-2|TRBV5-6|-|TRBD1
TGTGCCAGCAGCTCAGGGACAGGAAACTATGGCTACACCTTC
CASSSGTGNYGYTF
>TRBJ2-3|TRBV7-6|-|-
TGTGCCAGCAGCTTAGTTGGCGGCCCCACAGATACGCAGTATTTT
CASSLVGGPTDTQYF
>TRBJ2-3|TRBV11-2|once|-
TGTGCCAGCAGCCCAAGCAGGGTACTACTCACAGATACGCAGTATTTT
CASSPSRVLLTDTQYF
>TRBJ2-1|TRBV19|-|TRBD2
TGTGCCAGCCGTTCAGCGGGAGGGTACAATGAGCAGTTCTTC
CASRSAGGYNEQFF
>TRBJ2-3|TRBV28|-|TRBD1
TGTGCCAGCAGTTGGGGACAGGGGGGATGGTTCCTCACAGATACGCAGTATTTT
CASSWGQGGWFLTDTQYF
>TRBJ1-5|TRBV28|-|TRBD1
TGTGCCAGCTTGGGACTCATTTCCGGGACAGGGAGAGGACAGCCCCAGCATTTT
CASLGLISGTGRGQPQHF
>TRBJ1-1|TRBV10-3|once|-
TGTGCCGTGCAGGAGGAGGGCACTGAAGCTTTCTTT
CAVQEEGTEAFF
>TRBJ1-3|TRBV7-9|-|TRBD1
TGTGCCAGCAGCTTAGCAGACCGGGACAGAGGTTTT
CASSLADRDRGF
>TRBJ2-5|TRBV11-3|once|-
TGTGCCAGCACTCACGGGGGGCGGGGAGAGACCCAGTACTTC
CASTHGGRGETQYF
>TRBJ2-7|TRBV5-1|-|-
TGCGCCAGCAGTTCGGCCTACGAGCAGTACTTC
CASSSAYEQYF
>TRBJ1-1|TRBV29-1|-|TRBD1
TGCAGCGTTGGTCACACAGGGGACGGTGAAGCTTTCTTT
CSVGHTGDGEAFF
>TRBJ1-1|TRBV5-1|-|TRBD1
TGCGCCAGCAGCTTACGACAGGGGAACACTGAAGCTTTCTTT
CASSLRQGNTEAFF
>TRBJ2-1|TRBV7-9|-|-
TGTGCCAGCAGCTTAGAGGTGCGAGGCGAGCAGTTCTTC
CASSLEVRGEQFF
>TRBJ2-3|TRBV2|-|TRBD1
TGTGCCAGCAGTCAACAGGGGGGAACAGATACGCAGTATTTT
CASSQQGGTDTQYF